This TCR beta chain emerged from a study of cytomegalovirus exposure and HLA in healthy donors. The wider study: Among around 180 million T cells, an earlier analysis found 117 million unique TCR beta sequences. Study-wide points: Per a later analysis, 18,000 or so TCR beta sequences showed association with HLA alleles at 0.05 false discovery rate. When analyzed later, a missense DCLRE1C variant was found to be linked to TCR beta V- and J-gene trimming. With DRB1 most and HLA-C fewest, TCR association rates differed between HLA loci in a later analysis.

This clone appeared a single time. Its antigen is unknown. The study ran its PCR with 60 Vbeta and 13 Jbeta primers. The table came from immunoSEQ multiplex PCR; TCRdb's copy has only in-frame clones and leaves some out. The sample yields approximately 140,000 clones, roughly 79% seen once. The length of the CDR3 is 13 residues. Trimming cost V 6 bases and J 7 bases, with 15 bases left between them. The germline gives CDR1 SNHLY, CDR2 FYNNEI. The rearrangement joins TRBV2 to TRBJ2-5, with D maybe TRBD1 (6 bases). Sequences were obtained from PBMCs. This TCR was sampled from a woman aged 50 to 60 in good health and CMV-seronegative. The CDR3 loop is CASSYRVFSTQYF. In nucleotides, the CDR3 is TGTGCCAGCAGCTACAGGGTTTTCTCGACCCAGTACTTC.